This T cell receptor (beta chain) appears in the sequencing data of a study of T cells in Graves' hyperthyroidism and ophthalmopathy. TCR beta CDR3 regions were amplified from RNA. When the TCR CDR3 underwent first-round RT-PCR, the HTBI primer set was used. TCRdb re-analysed the multiplex PCR reads in MiXCR, keeping a single row per CDR3 protein. The repertoire holds a few hundred thousand distinct CDR3 sequences, with nearly 15% as singletons. Germline V gives CDR1 DFQATT, CDR2 SNEGSKA (reference sequence). The CDR3 loop spans 16 amino acids. J lost 2 bases, V lost 3 bases, and 4 bases had no gene match. For ophthalmopathy patients, the Clinical Activity Score was at least 3 and the NOSPECS grade at least 4; duration was under 3 months. Patients with uncontrolled infections, other autoimmune diseases, pregnancy or lactation were excluded. Study-wide findings and caveats: Most thyroid clonotypes that were expanded above 0.001 also turned up in blood.

Points on this clonotype: Its antigen is still unknown.

Material: blood. This TCR was recovered from a woman aged 55-70 years with Graves' ophthalmopathy. The genes are TRBV20-1 and TRBJ2-5; 15 bases align to TRBD2. The CDR3 sequence is CSASLGTSGRQETQYF. The CDR3 nucleotides are TGCAGTGCTAGCCTCGGGACTAGCGGGAGGCAAGAGACCCAGTACTTC.